These 14 T cell receptor beta chains were all obtained from the same sample, sequenced in a study of shared clonotypes between healthy human individuals. Only in-frame clones appear in the TCRdb table, and some are missing; sequencing was by immunoSEQ multiplex PCR. The data show about 980,000 clones, approximately 80% seen once. What was sequenced was memory CD4+ T cells sorted from blood. As for subset: CD45RA-negative fraction. Receptors were obtained from a man aged 18 to 35 in good health.

The V call is TRBV4-1, the J call TRBJ2-7; D gene ambiguous. Trimming left V 3 bases short and J 0 bases short, with 6 bases between. Germline CDR1 and CDR2: MGHRA and YSYEKL. The length of the CDR3 is 13 residues. The CDR3, as DNA: TGCGCCAGCAGCCAGACGAGCTCCTACGAGCAGTACTTC. It specifies CASSQTSSYEQYF.

The chain couples TRBV29-1 to TRBJ1-2, with D tentatively TRBD1 (6 bases). From germline, CDR1 is SQVTM and CDR2 ANQGSEA. V lost 7 bases, J lost 6 bases, and 18 bases lay in between. The length of the CDR3 is 13 residues. CDR3 nucleotides: TGCAGCGCCAAAGGATCAGGGGCGGATGGCTACACCTTC. It yields the protein CSAKGSGADGYTF.

The chain carries TRBV6-1 and TRBJ1-5; no clear D. Deletions cut 8 bases from V and 0 bases from J, with 11 bases between. Germline V gene sequence: CDR1 MNHNS, CDR2 SASEGT. The CDR3 length is 14 residues. The CDR3 DNA sequence: TGTGCCAGCGGGGTGGCGGTTAGCAATCAGCCCCAGCATTTT. It encodes CASGVAVSNQPQHF.

The rearrangement uses TRBV11-2 and TRBJ1-5; TRBD1 is a possible D gene (6 bases). CDR3 length equals 15 residues. Trimming removed 5 bases from V and 2 bases from J, with 13 bases in between. The germline V gene encodes CDR1 SGHAT and CDR2 FQNNGV. CDR3 in DNA: TGTGCCAGCAGCCTAGGGGACAAGGGCAATCAGCCCCAGCATTTT. Its protein product is CASSLGDKGNQPQHF.

This clone was counted many times. The J gene is TRBJ2-7, the V gene TRBV7-8, with 7 bases aligning to TRBD1. V shed 7 bases and J 0 bases; nucleotides not matched to a gene: 6. The CDR3 covers 14 residues. Per the germline V gene, CDR1 is SGHVS and CDR2 is FQNEAQ. In DNA, the CDR3 is TGTGCCAGCACCAAAGGGGACAGCTCCTACGAGCAGTACTTC. This encodes CASTKGDSSYEQYF.

This clone came up many times. This chain uses TRBV21-1 with TRBJ1-2. TRBV21-1 is noted as a pseudogene. The CDR3 extends over 14 amino acids. The CDR3 region is CASSRIGGHYGYTF. The CDR3 nucleotides read TGTGCCAGCAGCAGGATAGGAGGACACTATGGCTACACCTTC.

The rearrangement links TRBV25-1 to TRBJ2-1; 7 bases match TRBD1. The CDR3 is 15 residues long. Germline CDR1 is MGHDK and CDR2 is SYGVNS. The ends lost 6 bases at V and 4 bases at J; junction bases unmatched: 9. The CDR3 DNA follows: TGTGCCAGCAGCCAAACAGGGGCGGTTTACAATGAGCAGTTCTTC. Amino acid sequence: CASSQTGAVYNEQFF. Drawing the rest from reference TRBV25-1 and TRBJ2-1, the complete variable domain is EADIYQTPRYLVIGTGKKITLECSQTMGHDKMYWYQQDPGMELHLIHYSYGVNSTEKGDLSSESTVSRIRTEHFPLTLESARPSHTSQYLCASSQTGAVYNEQFFGPGTRLTVL.

The V and J genes are TRBV9 and TRBJ2-1; no reliable D call. The V end lost 0 bases, the J end lost 6 bases, and 16 bases lay between the germline ends. CDR3 length: 16 amino acids. Germline values: CDR1 SGDLS, CDR2 YYNGEE. Written as DNA, the CDR3 is TGTGCCAGCAGCGTAGATTGGAGCGTTGCGATCAATGAGCAGTTCTTC. Translated: CASSVDWSVAINEQFF.

The genes are TRBV10-1 and TRBJ2-5, with 9 positions matching TRBD1. The trim removed 0 bases at V and 5 bases at J, leaving 4 bases unmatched. CDR3 length: 15 residues. From germline, CDR1 is WNHNN and CDR2 SYGVQD (reference sequence). The CDR3 loop reads CASSESNRGLETQYF. The CDR3 DNA is TGCGCCAGCAGTGAGTCCAACAGGGGGCTGGAGACCCAGTACTTC.

This chain uses TRBV6-1 with TRBJ2-1; the match to TRBD2 covers 7 bases. The CDR3 loop spans 15 amino acids. Trimming took 1 base from V and 9 from J; bases not matched to a gene: 9. In germline, CDR1 is MNHNS, CDR2 SASEGT. In DNA, the CDR3 is TGTGCCAGCAGTGAAGGGCAGCGGGGTAGCGGTGAGCAGTTCTTC. It encodes CASSEGQRGSGEQFF.

The V gene is TRBV25-1, the J gene TRBJ2-1; 9 bases fit TRBD2. The CDR3 sequence is 17 residues long. V gave up 4 bases and J gave up 5 bases; unmatched junction bases: 12. The germline V gene has CDR1 MGHDK and CDR2 SYGVNS. The CDR3 loop reads CASSAIQLAGTDNEQFF. CDR3 bases: TGTGCCAGCAGTGCCATACAACTAGCGGGTACCGACAATGAGCAGTTCTTC. The full variable domain, with the rest looked up from reference TRBV25-1 and TRBJ2-1, is EADIYQTPRYLVIGTGKKITLECSQTMGHDKMYWYQQDPGMELHLIHYSYGVNSTEKGDLSSESTVSRIRTEHFPLTLESARPSHTSQYLCASSAIQLAGTDNEQFFGPGTRLTVL.

The count of this clone is one. A much larger clone differs from this one at a single base, so this may be a read error. The same CDR3 also results from other DNA sequences found in this sample. V and J are TRBV4-2 and TRBJ2-2; 11 bases line up with TRBD2. The CDR3 is 15 residues long. Germline values: CDR1 LGHNA, CDR2 YNFKEQ. The CDR3 loop reads CASFRTSGGGGELFF. The CDR3 region has the DNA TGTGCCAGTTTTCGCACTAGCGGGGGTGGCGGGGAACTGTTTTTT.

This sequence joins TRBV6-4 and TRBJ1-2, with TRBD1 matching 8 bases. The J segment lost 7 bases and the V segment lost 6 bases, leaving 10 bases of the junction unmatched. The CDR3 contains 14 residues. Germline lookup yields CDR1 MRHNA and CDR2 SNTAGT. DNA of the CDR3: TGTGCCAGCAGACCAGGGGGCCCGGCAGCTGGCTACACCTTC. Protein product: CASRPGGPAAGYTF.

The genes are TRBV29-1 and TRBJ2-6, with D perhaps being TRBD1 or TRBD2 (5 bases each). This CDR3 spans 18 amino acids. V gave up 7 bases and J gave up 0 bases, with 22 bases separating them. Germline V gene lookup returns CDR1 SQVTM and CDR2 ANQGSEA. This CDR3 reads CSATGQRQSSSGANVLTF. CDR3 sequence (DNA): TGCAGCGCTACGGGGCAACGACAGAGCAGCTCTGGGGCCAACGTCCTGACTTTC.